The subject of this entry is one TCR beta chain. The target antigen is unknown. The data derive from a study of T cells in Graves' hyperthyroidism and ophthalmopathy. General study results and limits: Most thyroid clonotypes expanded above 0.001 were also detected in blood.

Uncontrolled infections, other autoimmune diseases, pregnancy or lactation led to exclusion of patients. RNA transcripts provided the source from which TCR beta CDR3 regions were amplified. The HTBI primer set served for first-round RT-PCR of the TCR CDR3. TCRdb ran MiXCR on the multiplex PCR reads and lists one entry per CDR3 protein. Of over 650,000 distinct CDR3 sequences in the sample, 15% to 20% were seen once. Germline V gene data show CDR1 as ENHRY and CDR2 as SYGVKD. The trim removed 7 bases at V and 4 bases at J, leaving 17 bases unmatched. The CDR3 has 18 residues. This sequence was found in a man younger than 35 with Graves' hyperthyroidism. The chain combines TRBV10-3 with TRBJ2-2; 8 bases line up with TRBD2. The material sequenced was blood. The DNA for the CDR3 is TGTGCCATCAAGTCAGGACTAGCAGGAGAAGTGAGCACCGGGGAGCTGTTTTTT. Translated: CAIKSGLAGEVSTGELFF.